The source of this T cell receptor beta chain is a study of cytomegalovirus exposure and HLA in healthy donors. J was trimmed by 4 bases and V by 5 bases; bases with no gene match: 4. The CDR3 has 14 amino acids. Germline V gene lookup returns CDR1 SGDLS and CDR2 YYNGEE. In its sample, this clone was seen once. Both 60 Vbeta primers and 13 Jbeta primers went into the PCR. Generated by immunoSEQ multiplex PCR, the TCRdb table keeps only in-frame clones and is missing some. The sample shows roughly 200,000 clones, around 78% of them seen only once. The sequenced material came from PBMCs. This TCR was recovered from a woman aged 25 to 39 in good health and CMV-seropositive. V gene TRBV9 combines with J gene TRBJ2-3; 10 nucleotides align to TRBD2. The CDR3 is CASSSSGSPDTQYF. The CDR3 DNA is TGTGCCAGCAGTTCTAGCGGGAGCCCAGATACGCAGTATTTT.